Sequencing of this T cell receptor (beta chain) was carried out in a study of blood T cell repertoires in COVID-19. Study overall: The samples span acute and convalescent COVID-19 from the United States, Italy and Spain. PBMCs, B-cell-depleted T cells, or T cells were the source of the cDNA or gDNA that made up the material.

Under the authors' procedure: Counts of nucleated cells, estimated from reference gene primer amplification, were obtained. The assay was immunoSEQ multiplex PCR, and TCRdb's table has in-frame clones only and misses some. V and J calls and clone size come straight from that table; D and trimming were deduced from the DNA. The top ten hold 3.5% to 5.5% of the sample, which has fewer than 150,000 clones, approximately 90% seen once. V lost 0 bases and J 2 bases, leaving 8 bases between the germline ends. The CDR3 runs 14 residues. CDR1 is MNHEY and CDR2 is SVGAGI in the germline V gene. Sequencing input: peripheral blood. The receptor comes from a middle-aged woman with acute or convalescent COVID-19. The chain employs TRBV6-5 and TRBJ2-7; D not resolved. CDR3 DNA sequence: TGTGCCAGCAGTTACTCCGGGTATACCTACGAGCAGTACTTC. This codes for CASSYSGYTYEQYF.